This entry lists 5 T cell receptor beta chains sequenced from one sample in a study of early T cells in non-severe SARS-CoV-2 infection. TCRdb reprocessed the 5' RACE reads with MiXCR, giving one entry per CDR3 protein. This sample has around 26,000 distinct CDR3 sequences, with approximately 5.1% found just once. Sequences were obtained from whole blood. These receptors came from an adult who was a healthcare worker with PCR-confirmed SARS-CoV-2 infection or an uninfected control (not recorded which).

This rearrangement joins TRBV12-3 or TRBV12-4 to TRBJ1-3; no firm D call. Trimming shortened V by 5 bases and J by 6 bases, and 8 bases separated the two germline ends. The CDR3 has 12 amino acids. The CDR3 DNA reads TGTGCCAGCAGTATTGGCGAAAACACCATATATTTT. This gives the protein CASSIGENTIYF.

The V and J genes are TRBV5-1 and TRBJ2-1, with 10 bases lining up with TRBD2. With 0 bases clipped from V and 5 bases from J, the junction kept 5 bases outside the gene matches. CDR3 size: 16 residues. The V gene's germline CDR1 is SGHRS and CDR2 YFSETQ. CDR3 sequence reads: CASSLVLAGVNNEQFF. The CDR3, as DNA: TGCGCCAGCAGCTTGGTCCTAGCGGGGGTTAACAATGAGCAGTTCTTC.

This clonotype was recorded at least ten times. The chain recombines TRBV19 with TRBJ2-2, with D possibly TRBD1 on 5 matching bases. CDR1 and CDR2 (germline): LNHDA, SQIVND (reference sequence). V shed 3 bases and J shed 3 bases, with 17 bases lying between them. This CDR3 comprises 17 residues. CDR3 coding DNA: TGTGCCAGTAGTATTCTTCCGGTAGACAGATACACCGGGGAGCTGTTTTTT. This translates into CASSILPVDRYTGELFF.

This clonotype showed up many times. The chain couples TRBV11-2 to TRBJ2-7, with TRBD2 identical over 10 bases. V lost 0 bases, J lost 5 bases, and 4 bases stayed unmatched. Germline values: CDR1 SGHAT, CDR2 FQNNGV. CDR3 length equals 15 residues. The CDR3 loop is CASSLEYLAGDEQYF. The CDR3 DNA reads TGTGCCAGCAGCTTAGAGTACCTAGCGGGAGACGAGCAGTACTTC. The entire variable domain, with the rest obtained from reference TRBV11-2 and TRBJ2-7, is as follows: EAGVAQSPRYKIIEKRQSVAFWCNPISGHATLYWYQQILGQGPKLLIQFQNNGVVDDSQLPKDRFSAERLKGVDSTLKIQPAKLEDSAVYLCASSLEYLAGDEQYFGPGTRLTVT.

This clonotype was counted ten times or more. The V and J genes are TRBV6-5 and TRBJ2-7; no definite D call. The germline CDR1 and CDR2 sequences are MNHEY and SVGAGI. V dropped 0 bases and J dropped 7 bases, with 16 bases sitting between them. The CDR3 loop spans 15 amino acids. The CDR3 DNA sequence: TGTGCCAGCAGTTACTCAGCCCCCCATGGCGGTGAGCAGTACTTC. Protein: CASSYSAPHGGEQYF.